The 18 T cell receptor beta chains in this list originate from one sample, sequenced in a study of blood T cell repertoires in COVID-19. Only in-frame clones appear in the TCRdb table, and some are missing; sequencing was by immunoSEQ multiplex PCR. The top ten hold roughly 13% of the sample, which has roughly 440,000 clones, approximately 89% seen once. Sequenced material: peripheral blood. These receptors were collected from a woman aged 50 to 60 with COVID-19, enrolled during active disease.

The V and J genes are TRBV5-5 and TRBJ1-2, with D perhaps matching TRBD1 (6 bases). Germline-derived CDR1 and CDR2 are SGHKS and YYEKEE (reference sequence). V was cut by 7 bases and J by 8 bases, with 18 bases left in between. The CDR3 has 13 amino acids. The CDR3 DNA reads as TGTGCCAGCGGCAAGACAGGTCTGGGGGGCTACACCTTC. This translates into CASGKTGLGGYTF.

CDR3 protein: CSVTPRTGYTEAFF. The CDR3 DNA is TGCAGCGTTACCCCTCGGACAGGGTACACTGAAGCTTTCTTT. The V and J genes are TRBV29-1 and TRBJ1-1; 8 bases fit TRBD1. The J segment lost 3 bases and the V segment lost 5 bases, leaving 8 bases of the junction unmatched. This CDR3 has 14 residues. Per the germline V gene, CDR1 is SQVTM and CDR2 is ANQGSEA.

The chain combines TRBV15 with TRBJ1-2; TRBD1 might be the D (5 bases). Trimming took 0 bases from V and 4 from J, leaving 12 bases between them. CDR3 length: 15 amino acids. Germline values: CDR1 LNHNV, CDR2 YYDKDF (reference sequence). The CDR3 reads CATSRDLDSSYGYTF. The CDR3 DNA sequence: TGTGCCACCAGCAGAGATCTTGACAGCTCCTATGGCTACACCTTC.

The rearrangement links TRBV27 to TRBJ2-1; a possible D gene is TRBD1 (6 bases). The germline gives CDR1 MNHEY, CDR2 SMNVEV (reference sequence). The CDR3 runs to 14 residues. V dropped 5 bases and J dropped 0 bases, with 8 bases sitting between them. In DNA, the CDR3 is TGTGCCAGCAGTAGACAGGCCTCCTACAATGAGCAGTTCTTC. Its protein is CASSRQASYNEQFF.

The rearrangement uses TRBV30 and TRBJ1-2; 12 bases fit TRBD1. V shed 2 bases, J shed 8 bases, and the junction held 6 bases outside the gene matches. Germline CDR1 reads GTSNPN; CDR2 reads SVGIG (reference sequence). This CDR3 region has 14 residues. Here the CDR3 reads CAWSPGTGGGGYTF. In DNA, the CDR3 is TGTGCCTGGAGTCCGGGGACAGGGGGCGGGGGCTACACCTTC.

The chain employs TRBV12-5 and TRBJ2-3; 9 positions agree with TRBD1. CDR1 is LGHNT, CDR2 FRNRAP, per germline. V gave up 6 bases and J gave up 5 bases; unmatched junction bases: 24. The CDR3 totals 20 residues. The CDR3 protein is CASGQTGTGSLAGALDTQYF. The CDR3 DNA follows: TGTGCTAGTGGCCAAACCGGGACAGGGAGTTTGGCGGGGGCGTTAGATACGCAGTATTTT.

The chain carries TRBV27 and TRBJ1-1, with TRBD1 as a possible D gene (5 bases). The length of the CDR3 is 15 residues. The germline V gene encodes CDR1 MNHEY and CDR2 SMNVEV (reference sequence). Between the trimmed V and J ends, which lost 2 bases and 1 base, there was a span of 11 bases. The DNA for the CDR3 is TGTGCCAGCAGTTTAATTTACGGGGGGAACACTGAAGCTTTCTTT. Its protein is CASSLIYGGNTEAFF.

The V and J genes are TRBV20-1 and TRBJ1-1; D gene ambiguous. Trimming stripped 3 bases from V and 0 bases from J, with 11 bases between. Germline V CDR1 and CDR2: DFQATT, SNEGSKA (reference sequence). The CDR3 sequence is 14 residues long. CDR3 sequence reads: CSASSTGMNTEAFF. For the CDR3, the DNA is TGCAGTGCTAGTAGTACGGGGATGAACACTGAAGCTTTCTTT.

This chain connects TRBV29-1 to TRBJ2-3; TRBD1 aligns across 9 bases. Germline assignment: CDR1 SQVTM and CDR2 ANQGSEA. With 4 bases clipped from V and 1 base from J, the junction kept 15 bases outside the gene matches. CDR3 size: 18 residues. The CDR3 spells CSVVWGQGPMVGTDTQYF. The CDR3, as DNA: TGCAGCGTTGTTTGGGGACAGGGCCCAATGGTTGGCACAGATACGCAGTATTTT.

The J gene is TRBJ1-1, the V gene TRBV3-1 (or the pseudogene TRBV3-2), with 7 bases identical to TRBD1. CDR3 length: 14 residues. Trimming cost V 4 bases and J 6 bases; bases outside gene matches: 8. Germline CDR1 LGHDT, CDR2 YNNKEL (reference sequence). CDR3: CASSRLRDSAEAFF. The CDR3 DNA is TGTGCCAGCAGCCGCCTCCGGGACAGCGCTGAAGCTTTCTTT.

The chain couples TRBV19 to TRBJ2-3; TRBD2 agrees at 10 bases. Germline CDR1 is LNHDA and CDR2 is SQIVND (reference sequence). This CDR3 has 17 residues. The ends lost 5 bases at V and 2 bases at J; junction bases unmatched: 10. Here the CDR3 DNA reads TGTGCCAGTAGTCCCCGCGGTAGCGGGGGGCCCACAGATACGCAGTATTTT. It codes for CASSPRGSGGPTDTQYF.

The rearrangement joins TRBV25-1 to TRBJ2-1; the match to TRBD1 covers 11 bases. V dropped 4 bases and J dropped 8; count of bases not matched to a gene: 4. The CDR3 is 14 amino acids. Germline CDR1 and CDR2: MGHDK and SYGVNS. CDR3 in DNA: TGTGCCAGCAGTGGGACAGGGGGCCCCGATGAGCAGTTCTTC. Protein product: CASSGTGGPDEQFF.

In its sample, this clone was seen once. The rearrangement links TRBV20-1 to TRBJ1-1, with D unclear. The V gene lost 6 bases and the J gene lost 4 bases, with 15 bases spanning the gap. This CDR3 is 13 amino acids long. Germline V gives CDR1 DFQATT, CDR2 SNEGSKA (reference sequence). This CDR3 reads CSASWYRGTEAFF. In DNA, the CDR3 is TGCAGTGCCAGTTGGTATCGGGGCACTGAAGCTTTCTTT.

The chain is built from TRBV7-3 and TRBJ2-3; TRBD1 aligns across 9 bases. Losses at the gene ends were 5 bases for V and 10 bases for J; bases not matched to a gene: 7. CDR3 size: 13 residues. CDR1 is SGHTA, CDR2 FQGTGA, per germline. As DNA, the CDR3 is TGTGCCAGCAGCCTAAGGGACAGGGACGCGCAGTATTTT. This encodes CASSLRDRDAQYF.

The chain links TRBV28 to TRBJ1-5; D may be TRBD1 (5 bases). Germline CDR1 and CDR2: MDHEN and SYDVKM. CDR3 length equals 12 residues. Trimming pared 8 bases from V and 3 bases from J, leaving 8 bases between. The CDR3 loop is CASPGPNQPQHF. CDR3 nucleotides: TGTGCCAGCCCAGGGCCCAATCAGCCCCAGCATTTT.

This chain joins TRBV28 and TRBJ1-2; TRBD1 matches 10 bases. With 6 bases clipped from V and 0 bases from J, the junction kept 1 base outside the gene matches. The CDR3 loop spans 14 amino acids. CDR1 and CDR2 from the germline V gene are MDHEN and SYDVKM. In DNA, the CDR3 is TGTGCCAGCAGGGGGACAGGGGCTAACTATGGCTACACCTTC. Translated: CASRGTGANYGYTF.

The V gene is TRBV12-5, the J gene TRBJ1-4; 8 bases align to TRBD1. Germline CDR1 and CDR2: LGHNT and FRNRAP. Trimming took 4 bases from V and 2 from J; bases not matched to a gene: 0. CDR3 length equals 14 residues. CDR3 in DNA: TGTGCTAGTGGTTCAGGGGGCACTAATGAAAAACTGTTTTTT. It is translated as CASGSGGTNEKLFF.

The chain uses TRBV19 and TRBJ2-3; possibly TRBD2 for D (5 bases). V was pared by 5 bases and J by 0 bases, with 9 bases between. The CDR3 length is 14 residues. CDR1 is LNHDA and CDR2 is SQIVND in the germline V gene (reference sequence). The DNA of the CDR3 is TGTGCCAGTAGTTTTGGACTCAGCACAGATACGCAGTATTTT. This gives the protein CASSFGLSTDTQYF.